This T cell receptor (beta chain) was recorded in a study of early stage breast cancer tumors. Study in general: ER+/PR+/HER2- status applied to twelve of 16 invasive breast tumors. Each sample averaged approximately 10-fold read coverage.

Overall study findings and caveats: Blood repertoires resembled normal breast more than tumor.

As to this clone: What it binds is not known.

V was cut by 5 bases and J by 8 bases, with 13 bases left in between. The germline gives CDR1 KGHSH, CDR2 LQKENI. The CDR3 is 13 residues long. Using immunoSEQ multiplex PCR, the repertoire was profiled, and TCRdb retains in-frame clones only, with some absent. The sample has about 51,000 clones, around 80% seen once; the top ten hold roughly 3%. Input material: blood. The TCR originated in a person aged 40-50 years with breast cancer. The V and J genes are TRBV18 and TRBJ1-5, with D unclear. The CDR3 sequence: CASSLSNREPQHF. DNA for the CDR3: TGTGCCAGCTCATTGAGTAACCGGGAGCCCCAGCATTTT.